This TCR beta chain was recovered during a study of immune heterogeneity within non-small cell lung tumors. With 32 V and 13 J primers, multiplex PCR amplified the TCR beta CDR3. TCRdb used MiXCR to reprocess the multiplex PCR reads, holding one entry per CDR3 protein. The profile covers tens of thousands of distinct CDR3 sequences, with about 29% appearing a single time and approximately 4.2% taken by the ten largest. This clonotype has more than one count but fewer than ten. The CDR3 extends over 16 amino acids. CDR1 is SGHRS and CDR2 is YFSETQ in the germline V gene. With 2 bases removed from V and 1 base from J, the gap between germline ends came to 15 bases. Per sample, approximately 580 ng of bulk tumor genomic DNA was the template used. Each primary tumor yielded several biopsies, collected far apart from one another at surgery. Enrolled individuals presented with untreated, newly diagnosed non-small cell lung cancer and received curative surgery.

The specimen sequenced was lung tumor tissue. The chain links TRBV5-1 to TRBJ1-1; weak D call: TRBD1 (5 bases). The receptor's source is a man in his forties with non-small cell lung cancer. CDR3 coding DNA: TGCGCCAGCAGCTTCGGGCAGGGTCAGTCGAACACTGAAGCTTTCTTT. This encodes CASSFGQGQSNTEAFF.